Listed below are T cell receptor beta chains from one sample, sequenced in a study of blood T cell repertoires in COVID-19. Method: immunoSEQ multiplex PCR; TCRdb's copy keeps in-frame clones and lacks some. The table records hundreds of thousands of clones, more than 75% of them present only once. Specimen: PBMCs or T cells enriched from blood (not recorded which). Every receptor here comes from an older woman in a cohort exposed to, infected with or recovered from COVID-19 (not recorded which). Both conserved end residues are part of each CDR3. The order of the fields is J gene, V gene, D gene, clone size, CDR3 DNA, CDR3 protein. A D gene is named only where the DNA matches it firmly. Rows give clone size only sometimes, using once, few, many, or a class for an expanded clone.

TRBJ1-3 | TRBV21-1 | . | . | TGTGCCAGCAGCAAACACTCGAGCTCTGGAAACACCATATATTTT | CASSKHSSSGNTIYF
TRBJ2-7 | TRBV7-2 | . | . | TGTGCCAGCAGCTTTGGTGGGAGTTCCTACGAGCAGTACTTC | CASSFGGSSYEQYF
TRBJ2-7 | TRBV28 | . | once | TGTGCCAGCAGACTAGGCGGGACGGGCAACTACGAGCAGTACTTC | CASRLGGTGNYEQYF
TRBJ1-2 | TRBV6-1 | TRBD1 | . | TGTGCCAGCAGTGATTGGACAGGGGAGGATGGCTACACCTTC | CASSDWTGEDGYTF
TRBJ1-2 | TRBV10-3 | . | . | TGTGCCATCAGTGACGAGGACTATGGCTACACCTTC | CAISDEDYGYTF
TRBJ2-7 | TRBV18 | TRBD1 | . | TGTGCCAGCTCAAAAACAGGGGGCGAGGAGCAGTACTTC | CASSKTGGEEQYF
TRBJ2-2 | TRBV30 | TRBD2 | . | TGTGCCTGGAGTGGCGGGAGGAAAGGGAGCGGGGAGCTGTTTTTT | CAWSGGRKGSGELFF
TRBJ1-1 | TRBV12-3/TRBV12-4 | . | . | TGTGCCAGCAGATCTGACAGATACACTGAAGCTTTCTTT | CASRSDRYTEAFF
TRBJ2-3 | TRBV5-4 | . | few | TGTGCCAGCAGCTTGCGCAGGGGCGCAGATACGCAGTATTTT | CASSLRRGADTQYF
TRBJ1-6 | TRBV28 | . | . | TGTGCCAGCAGTTCCGGCGGGAAGGGTTCACCCCTCCACTTT | CASSSGGKGSPLHF
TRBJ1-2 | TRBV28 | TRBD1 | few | TGTGCCAGCAGTCCCTCCGGGACAGGGATGTGGTCTAACTATGGCTACACCTTC | CASSPSGTGMWSNYGYTF
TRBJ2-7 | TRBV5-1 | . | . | TGCGCCAGCAGCCCGGGGGGCGCGGGCTCCTACGAGCAGTACTTC | CASSPGGAGSYEQYF
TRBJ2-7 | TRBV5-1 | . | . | TGCGCCAGCAGCTTGGATCCGGGAAGCTCCTACGAGCAGTACTTC | CASSLDPGSSYEQYF
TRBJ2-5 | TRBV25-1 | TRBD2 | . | TGTGCCAGCAGTGTAGCGGGAGGGCCCTTAGAGACCCAGTACTTC | CASSVAGGPLETQYF
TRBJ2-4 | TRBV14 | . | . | TGTGCCAGCAGCCTAACTACAGGGAAAAACATTCAGTACTTC | CASSLTTGKNIQYF
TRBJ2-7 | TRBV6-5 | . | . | TGTGCCAGCAGTCGTTACAGAGGGGGCGAGCAGTACTTC | CASSRYRGGEQYF
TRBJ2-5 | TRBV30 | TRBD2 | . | TGTGCCTGGAAAATCGTGGTAGCGGGAGAGTGGGGGACCCAGTACTTC | CAWKIVVAGEWGTQYF
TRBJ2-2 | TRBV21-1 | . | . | TGTGCCAGCAGCAAACCGCAAACGGAAAGGAGCTCCGAGAGCACCGGGGAGCTGTTTTTT | CASSKPQTERSSESTGELFF
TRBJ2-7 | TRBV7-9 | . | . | TGTGCCAGCAGTGAGGGGGCCTACGAGCAGTACTTC | CASSEGAYEQYF
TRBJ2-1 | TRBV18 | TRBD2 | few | TGTGCCAGCTCACGATCGGCGGGGGGGGACAATGAGCAGTTCTTC | CASSRSAGGDNEQFF
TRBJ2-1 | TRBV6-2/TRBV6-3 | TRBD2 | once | TGTGCCAGCAGTTACCCCGGGACTAGCGGCTACAATGAGCAGTTCTTC | CASSYPGTSGYNEQFF
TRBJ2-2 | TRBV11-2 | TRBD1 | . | TGTGCCAGCAGCCCAACCCAGGGGGCAGGGGGGGAGCTGTTTTTT | CASSPTQGAGGELFF